The sequence of this T cell receptor beta chain was determined in a study of cytotoxic CD8 clonotypes in ibrutinib-treated CLL. This CDR3 has 18 amino acids. Germline-derived CDR1 and CDR2 are KGHSH and LQKENI. V lost 1 base to trimming and J lost 9 bases, with 28 bases between them. Profiling relied on immunoSEQ multiplex PCR, and the TCRdb table lists in-frame clones only, not all of them. This sample yields about 45,000 clones, of which about 65% are seen a single time; 20% to 25% belongs to the top ten. Sample: PBMCs, taken after 24 months of ibrutinib treatment. The TCR comes from a human donor with chronic lymphocytic leukemia. The chain combines TRBV18 with TRBJ2-7, with a possible D match to TRBD1 (7 bases). CDR3 nucleotides: TGTGCCAGCTCACCACTGAGGCGGGACCGGGACAGTCCCTCCGGGCAGTACTTC. Encoded protein: CASSPLRRDRDSPSGQYF.